The 9 T cell receptor beta chains below were found in one sample sequenced in a study of blood T cell repertoires in COVID-19. Measured with immunoSEQ multiplex PCR; TCRdb has only the in-frame clones, and not every one. The table includes around 290,000 clones, 85% to 90% detected once. Source material: peripheral blood. The receptors originated from a man aged 35-49 years with acute or convalescent COVID-19.

This chain links TRBV12-2 with TRBJ2-2; no check of the table's D call, TRBD2, against the DNA was made. TRBV12-2 is designated a pseudogene. This CDR3 region has 15 residues. Here the CDR3 DNA reads TGTGCAAGTCGCTTAGACCGGGTTGGCACCGGGGAGCTGTTTTTT. Residues: CASRLDRVGTGELFF.

This clone was observed a few times. The V call is TRBV7-2, the J call TRBJ1-1; 9 bases match TRBD1. V dropped 3 bases and J dropped 10; count of bases not matched to a gene: 3. Germline lookup yields CDR1 SGHTA and CDR2 FQGNSA. The CDR3 covers 12 residues. The CDR3 here is CASSLGTGRAFF. In DNA, the CDR3 is TGTGCCAGCAGCTTGGGGACAGGGAGAGCTTTCTTT.

The chain employs TRBV9 and TRBJ2-1; 7 bases agree with TRBD2. Looked up from germline, CDR1 is SGDLS and CDR2 is YYNGEE. The CDR3 runs to 15 residues. Trimming cost V 2 bases and J 0 bases; bases outside gene matches: 2. This CDR3 reads CASSVRGDSYNEQFF. Here the CDR3 DNA reads TGTGCCAGCAGCGTTCGGGGGGACTCCTACAATGAGCAGTTCTTC.

This clone was recorded once. The chain employs TRBV7-2 and TRBJ1-2; 8 positions agree with TRBD1. The V gene end was trimmed by 5 bases and the J gene end by 4 bases; junction bases not matched to a gene: 3. Germline-derived CDR1 and CDR2 are SGHTA and FQGNSA. The CDR3 covers 13 residues. The chain's CDR3 is CASSRGQGYGYTF. CDR3 nucleotide sequence: TGTGCCAGCAGCCGAGGACAGGGCTATGGCTACACCTTC.

The CDR3 is CASSQDIGGNTEAFF. Here the CDR3 DNA reads TGTGCCAGCAGCCAAGATATAGGCGGTAACACTGAAGCTTTCTTT. V and J are TRBV14 and TRBJ1-1; D is uncertain. Trimming stripped 0 bases from V and 2 bases from J, with 10 bases between. The CDR3 extends over 15 amino acids. CDR1 is SGHDN, CDR2 FVKESK, per germline.

This chain links TRBV19 with TRBJ1-5; 7 positions agree with TRBD1. V lost 2 bases and J lost 4; bases outside the gene matches: 5. Per the germline V gene, CDR1 is LNHDA and CDR2 is SQIVND (reference sequence). The CDR3 contains 15 residues. DNA for the CDR3: TGTGCCAGTAGTATACCGGGACAGCCGAATCAGCCCCAGCATTTT. It specifies CASSIPGQPNQPQHF.

This chain links TRBV30 with TRBJ1-2; 10 bases align to TRBD1. Germline-derived CDR1 and CDR2 are GTSNPN and SVGIG (reference sequence). The CDR3 runs 14 residues. V lost 1 base, J lost 2 bases, and 1 base stayed unmatched. CDR3 in DNA: TGTGCCTGGAGTGGGGGACAGGGGAACTATGGCTACACCTTC. It codes for CAWSGGQGNYGYTF.

The rearrangement joins TRBV3-1 (or the pseudogene TRBV3-2) to TRBJ1-2; D possibly corresponds to TRBD1 (6 bases). Germline assignment: CDR1 LGHDT and CDR2 YNNKEL (reference sequence). The length of the CDR3 is 16 residues. V lost 2 bases and J lost 1, with 14 bases in between. CDR3 sequence: CASSQSLTGYNYGYTF. In nucleotides, the CDR3 is TGTGCCAGCAGCCAAAGTCTGACAGGCTATAACTATGGCTACACCTTC.

This chain uses TRBV2 with TRBJ1-2, with TRBD1 identical over 9 bases. This CDR3 region has 15 residues. Germline assignment: CDR1 SNHLY and CDR2 FYNNEI. V trimming: 6 bases; J trimming: 4 bases; junction bases outside the gene matches: 9. DNA of the CDR3: TGTGCCAGCAGGGATAACAGGGGGCGCGGCTATGGCTACACCTTC. Amino acid sequence: CASRDNRGRGYGYTF.